These 7 T cell receptor beta chains were sequenced from one sample in a study of T cell repertoires in ileal Crohn's disease. Generated by immunoSEQ multiplex PCR, the TCRdb table keeps only in-frame clones and is missing some. The data show 5,500 to 6,500 clones, about 85% seen once. Sequencing was performed on ileal tissue. These receptors all stem from an adult with Crohn's disease.

The chain employs TRBV7-2 and TRBJ2-7, with TRBD2 as a possible D gene (6 bases). CDR3 size: 12 residues. V shed 3 bases and J shed 6 bases, with 9 bases lying between them. Germline CDR1 SGHTA, CDR2 FQGNSA. CDR3 bases: TGTGCCAGCAGCTTTGCGGGGCGCGAGCAGTACTTC. Translating gives CASSFAGREQYF.

This clone has only a few counts. CDR3 coding DNA: TGTGCCAGCTCACAACGGGAGTGGAATGAGCAGTTCTTC. This sequence encodes CASSQREWNEQFF. The chain has TRBV18 and TRBJ2-1; tentatively, D is TRBD2 (6 bases). Germline V CDR1 and CDR2: KGHSH, LQKENI. The V end lost 4 bases, the J end lost 7 bases, and 11 bases lay between the germline ends. CDR3 length: 13 amino acids.

The chain links TRBV12-5 to TRBJ1-1; TRBD1 aligns across 8 bases. The CDR3 is made up of 14 amino acids. From germline, CDR1 is LGHNT and CDR2 FRNRAP. V was clipped by 5 bases and J by 6 bases; unmatched bases: 8. The CDR3 here is CASGPWTGKAEAFF. As DNA, the CDR3 is TGTGCTAGTGGTCCCTGGACAGGGAAGGCTGAAGCTTTCTTT.

This rearrangement joins TRBV5-6 to TRBJ2-5; 12 bases are a match to TRBD2. Germline V gives CDR1 SGHDT, CDR2 YYEEEE. This CDR3 contains 16 residues. The ends lost 4 bases at V and 4 bases at J; junction bases unmatched: 8. The DNA of the CDR3 is TGTGCCAGCAGCCGACTAGCGGGAGAAGTAGGAGAGACCCAGTACTTC. It specifies CASSRLAGEVGETQYF.

The chain has TRBV28 and TRBJ2-3, with a possible D match to TRBD2 (5 bases). Germline values: CDR1 MDHEN, CDR2 SYDVKM. Trimming shortened V by 1 base and J by 0 bases, and 8 bases separated the two germline ends. This CDR3 has 15 amino acids. CDR3: CASSLFPGSTDTQYF. The CDR3 bases are TGTGCCAGCAGTTTATTTCCGGGGAGCACAGATACGCAGTATTTT.

This rearrangement joins TRBV10-3 to TRBJ2-1; 12 nucleotides match TRBD2. The CDR3 contains 16 residues. Per the germline V gene, CDR1 is ENHRY and CDR2 is SYGVKD. Germline trimming cut 1 base from V and 8 bases from J; bases unmatched to any gene: 6. The CDR3 region is CAISEWRLAGVDEQFF. The CDR3 DNA sequence: TGTGCCATCAGTGAGTGGCGACTAGCGGGAGTAGATGAGCAGTTCTTC.

This chain uses TRBV5-6 with TRBJ2-5; 7 nucleotides line up with TRBD1. V was clipped by 0 bases and J by 2 bases; unmatched bases: 10. Looked up from germline, CDR1 is SGHDT and CDR2 is YYEEEE. CDR3 length: 17 residues. The CDR3 nucleotides are TGTGCCAGCAGCTTGGGCTTAGGGACAGAAAATCAAGAGACCCAGTACTTC. Amino acid sequence: CASSLGLGTENQETQYF.